The T cell receptor (beta chain) under discussion was sequenced for a study of blood T cells in healthy people across ages. Overall study findings and caveats: Older age coincided with a roughly linear decline in TCR beta diversity per million T cells. Researchers judged that diversity estimates from one million T cells fell short of true values.

V gave up 6 bases and J gave up 8 bases, with 19 bases separating them. Looked up from germline, CDR1 is DFQATT and CDR2 is SNEGSKA (reference sequence). This CDR3 is built from 14 residues. The authors ran a second PCR of 7 to 11 cycles using a sample-barcoded 5' primer and a J-beta primer mix. Researchers report that a template-switch adaptor with 12 random nucleotides tagged each cDNA molecule. Via MiXCR, TCRdb re-called the 5' RACE reads, giving one row per CDR3 protein. This sample has over 1,300,000 distinct CDR3 sequences; 59% occur once, and the top ten carry 6.7%. Points on this clonotype: Antigen: not known.

Sequences were obtained from blood. V is TRBV20-1 and J is TRBJ1-4; possibly TRBD1 for D (5 bases). The TCR was taken from a man in his late teens or twenties in good health. The CDR3: CSATQGGSQEKLFF. CDR3 sequence (DNA): TGCAGTGCAACCCAGGGAGGGTCGCAAGAAAAACTGTTTTTT.